The entry below describes one T cell receptor beta chain. The specificity of this receptor is unknown. Per-base quality was not reported, and no clone a single base away is much larger than it. The entry originates in a study of early T cells in non-severe SARS-CoV-2 infection (dated by TCRdb to the early 2020s). Turning to the overall study: Because TCR sequencing relied on bulk RNA taken from unsorted whole blood, pairing of alpha and beta chains was not possible. Overall study results and their limits: VDJdb matching was skewed toward anti-spike CD8 responses and likely underestimated virus-specific expansions, missing private and CD4 specificities.

The study was a case-control design nested within a healthcare worker cohort in London, UK, with weekly nasopharyngeal swab PCR tests and blood sampling. Healthcare workers were recruited during the week of the UK lockdown, between 23 and 31 March 2020, and followed weekly for up to roughly 15 weeks. V is cut back by 1 base and J by 1 base, with 10 bases in the junction unmatched. The CDR3 numbers 18 residues from cysteine through phenylalanine. The retained sequence is limited to the CDR3, 54 bases, with the frame set at the first base. Taken from the germline V gene, the CDR1 and CDR2 loops are SGHRS and YFSETQ. The library was built by means of 5' RACE. For sequencing, a NextSeq 500 was employed. The TCR library protocol attached unique molecular identifiers to individual cDNA molecules to correct for sequencing error and PCR bias. TCR alpha and beta chains were both sequenced, and the abundances of alpha and beta sequences in each sample were closely correlated with each other. Processing in the source paper ran as follows. V gene, J gene and CDR3 annotation of TCR sequences was performed with Decombinator V4. TCRs were defined as expanded if a significant change between any two time points was detected under a Poisson model with p below 0.0001. TCR abundances were normalised to the total number of TCRs sequenced per sample and expressed as counts per million. MAIT TCRs were defined by TRAV1-2 paired with TRAJ12, TRAJ20 or TRAJ33, and iNKT TCRs by TRAV10 paired with TRAJ18. VDJdb, accessed 1 November 2021, was searched for CMV, EBV and SARS-CoV-2 annotated TCRs, excluding TCRs annotated for multiple antigens. TCRdb's own reprocessing of the public reads used fastp at Q25 and MiXCR and kept productive beta chains. Every CDR3 protein is listed once, alongside the most common genes and DNA of its rows. TCRdb, not the authors, supplied the V and J calls. Recorded for this sample are tens of thousands of distinct CDR3 sequences; 4.5% to 7% of them occurred a single time. Jointly, the top ten make up roughly 6.4% of the sample.

The TCR originated in an adult who was a healthcare worker with PCR-confirmed SARS-CoV-2 infection or an uninfected control (not recorded which). The V and J segments used are TRBV5-1 and TRBJ2-7; 11 of the junction bases match TRBD2. The sequenced material came from whole blood. The bases are TGCGCCAGCAGCTTGTCGACTAGCGGGGAGCCCCTATCCTACGAGCAGTACTTC. Protein translation: CASSLSTSGEPLSYEQYF. The full variable domain, with segments outside the CDR3 supplied by the reference TRBV5-1 and TRBJ2-7 proteins, appears as KAGVTQTPRYLIKTRGQQVTLSCSPISGHRSVSWYQQTPGQGLQFLFEYFSETQRNKGNFPGRFSGRQFSNSRSEMNVSTLELGDSALYLCASSLSTSGEPLSYEQYFGPGTRLTVT.